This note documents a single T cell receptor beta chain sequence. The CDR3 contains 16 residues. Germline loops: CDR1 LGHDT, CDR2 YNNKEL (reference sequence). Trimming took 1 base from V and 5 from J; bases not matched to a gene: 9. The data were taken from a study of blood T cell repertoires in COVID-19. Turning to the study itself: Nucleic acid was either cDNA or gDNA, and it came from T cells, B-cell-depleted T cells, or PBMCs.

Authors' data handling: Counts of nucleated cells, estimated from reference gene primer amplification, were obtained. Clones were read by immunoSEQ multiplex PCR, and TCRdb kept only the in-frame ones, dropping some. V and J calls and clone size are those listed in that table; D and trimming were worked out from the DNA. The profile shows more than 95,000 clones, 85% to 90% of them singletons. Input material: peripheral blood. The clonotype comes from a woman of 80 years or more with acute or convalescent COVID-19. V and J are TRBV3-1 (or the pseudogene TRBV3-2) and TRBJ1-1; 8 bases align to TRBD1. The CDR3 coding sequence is TGTGCCAGCAGCCAAGGAAGTCAGGGGGCGCGTACTGAAGCTTTCTTT. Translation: CASSQGSQGARTEAFF.